A single T cell receptor (beta chain) is shown here with its context. No antigen is known for it. The source of the sample is a study of shared clonotypes between healthy human individuals. Across the whole study: CD4 naive cells filled three plates per donor, CD4 memory three, CD8 naive two and CD8 memory one. The study, taken as a whole, reports: Estimated richness was generally greater in naive than memory subsets.

On sorted subsets, replicate PCRs used about 200 ng DNA, or approximately 33,000 T cell genomes. The method was immunoSEQ multiplex PCR; TCRdb's version includes in-frame clones alone and lacks a portion of them. Counted here are over a million clones, roughly 96% occurring once; the ten biggest clones make up about 1.2%. The V gene's germline CDR1 is MDHEN and CDR2 SYDVKM. The length of the CDR3 is 18 residues. J lost 0 bases, V lost 1 base, and 2 bases had no gene match. J is TRBJ2-1 and V is TRBV28; 14 bases fit TRBD2. The sample was naive CD4+ T cells sorted from blood. Subset meaning: CD45RA+ positively selected. The receptor's source is a man aged 25-40 years in good health. CDR3 region: CASSLLGTSGSSYNEQFF. CDR3 in DNA: TGTGCCAGCAGTTTATTGGGGACTAGCGGGAGCTCCTACAATGAGCAGTTCTTC.